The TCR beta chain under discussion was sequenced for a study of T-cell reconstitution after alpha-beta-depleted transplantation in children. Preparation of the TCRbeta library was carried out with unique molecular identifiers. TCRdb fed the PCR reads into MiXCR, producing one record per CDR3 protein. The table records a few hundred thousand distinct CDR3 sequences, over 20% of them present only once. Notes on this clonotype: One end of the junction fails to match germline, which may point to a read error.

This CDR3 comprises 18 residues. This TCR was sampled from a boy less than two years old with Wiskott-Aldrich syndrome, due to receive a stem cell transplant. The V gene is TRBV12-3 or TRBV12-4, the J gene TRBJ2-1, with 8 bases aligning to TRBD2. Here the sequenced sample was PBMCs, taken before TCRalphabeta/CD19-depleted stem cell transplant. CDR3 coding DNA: TGTACCAGCAGTTTAAATGTCGGGAGGGGCGGGAGAAATAGCGAGCAGTTCTTC. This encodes CTSSLNVGRGGRNSEQFF.